The clone carrying this TCR beta chain has at least ten counts. Its target is unknown. The data stem from a study of regulatory T cells in long-lasting Graves disease. The study, taken as a whole, reports: Persistent disease was associated with favored TRBV28 usage and with favored use of TRBJ1-2 and TRBJ2-5.

The length of the CDR3 is 15 residues. CDR1 and CDR2 from the germline V gene are SGHRS and YFSETQ. With 3 bases removed from V and 0 bases from J, the gap between germline ends came to 13 bases. Through Arm-PCR of CDR3 regions and iRepertoire HTBI primers, TCR beta libraries were built. TCRdb reprocessed the multiplex PCR reads with MiXCR, giving one entry per CDR3 protein. The repertoire holds 520,000 or so distinct CDR3 sequences, with 12% as singletons. As for time point: newly diagnosed GD, antithyroid drugs for less than 3 months. Making the TCR library involved RNA that had been extracted from PBMCs. The same sample was also studied in work on T cells in Graves' hyperthyroidism and ophthalmopathy. As that report states: The HTBI primer set served for first-round RT-PCR of the TCR CDR3.

The sequences come from peripheral blood mononuclear cells (PBMCs), collected at new diagnosis, from a patient treated with antithyroid drugs. The genes are TRBV5-1 and TRBJ2-7; D is uncertain. This TCR was recovered from a woman in her twenties or thirties with Graves disease. This chain's CDR3 is CASSSSRVSSYEQYF. The CDR3 DNA reads as TGCGCCAGCAGCTCCTCCCGGGTTTCCTCCTACGAGCAGTACTTC.